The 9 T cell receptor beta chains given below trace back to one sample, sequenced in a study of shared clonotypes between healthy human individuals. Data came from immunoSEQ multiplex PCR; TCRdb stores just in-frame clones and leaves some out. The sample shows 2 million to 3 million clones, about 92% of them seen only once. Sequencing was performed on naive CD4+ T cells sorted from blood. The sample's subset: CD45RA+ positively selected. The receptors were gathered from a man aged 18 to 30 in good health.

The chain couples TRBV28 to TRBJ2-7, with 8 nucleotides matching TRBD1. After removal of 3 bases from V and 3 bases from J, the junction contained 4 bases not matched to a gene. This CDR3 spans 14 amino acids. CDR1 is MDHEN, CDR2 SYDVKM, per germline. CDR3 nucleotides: TGTGCCAGCAGTTTGGCCGGACAGGGCTACGAGCAGTACTTC. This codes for CASSLAGQGYEQYF.

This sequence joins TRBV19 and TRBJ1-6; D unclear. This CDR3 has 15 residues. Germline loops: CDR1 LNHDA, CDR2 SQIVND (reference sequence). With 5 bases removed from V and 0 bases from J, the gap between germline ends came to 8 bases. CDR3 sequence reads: CASSPRSSYNSPLHF. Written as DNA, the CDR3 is TGTGCCAGTAGTCCCCGGAGCTCCTATAATTCACCCCTCCACTTT. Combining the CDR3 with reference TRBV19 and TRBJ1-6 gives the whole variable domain DGGITQSPKYLFRKEGQNVTLSCEQNLNHDAMYWYRQDPGQGLRLIYYSQIVNDFQKGDIAEGYSVSREKKESFPLTVTSAQKNPTAFYLCASSPRSSYNSPLHFGNGTRLTVT.

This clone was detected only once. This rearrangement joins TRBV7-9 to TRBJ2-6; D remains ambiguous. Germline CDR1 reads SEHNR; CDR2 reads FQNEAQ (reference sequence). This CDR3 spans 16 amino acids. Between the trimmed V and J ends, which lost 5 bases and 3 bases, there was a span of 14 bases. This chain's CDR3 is CASSPDGRGGANVLTF. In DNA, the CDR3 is TGTGCCAGCAGCCCCGACGGGCGAGGTGGGGCCAACGTCCTGACTTTC.

The CDR3 loop is CASMGTVTGNTIYF. CDR3 in DNA: TGTGCCAGCATGGGGACAGTAACTGGAAACACCATATATTTT. This rearrangement joins TRBV2 to TRBJ1-3; 7 positions match TRBD1. The CDR3 has 14 residues. The V segment lost 7 bases and the J segment 2 bases; nucleotides outside the gene matches: 5. Germline V gene lookup returns CDR1 SNHLY and CDR2 FYNNEI.

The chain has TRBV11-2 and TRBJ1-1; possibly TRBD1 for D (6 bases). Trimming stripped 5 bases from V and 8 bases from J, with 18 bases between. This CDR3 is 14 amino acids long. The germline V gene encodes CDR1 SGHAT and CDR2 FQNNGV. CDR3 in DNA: TGTGCCAGCAGCAACCGAGGGGGGGTGGAAGAAGCTTTCTTT. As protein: CASSNRGGVEEAFF. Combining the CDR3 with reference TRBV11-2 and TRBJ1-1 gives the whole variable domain EAGVAQSPRYKIIEKRQSVAFWCNPISGHATLYWYQQILGQGPKLLIQFQNNGVVDDSQLPKDRFSAERLKGVDSTLKIQPAKLEDSAVYLCASSNRGGVEEAFFGQGTRLTVV.

CDR3: CASSPRRDTDQPQHF. In DNA, the CDR3 is TGTGCCAGCTCACCACGCCGGGACACAGATCAGCCCCAGCATTTT. The rearrangement links TRBV18 to TRBJ1-5; D is possibly TRBD1 (6 bases). CDR1 is KGHSH and CDR2 is LQKENI in the germline V gene. V lost 1 base and J 5 bases, leaving 12 bases between the germline ends. The CDR3 has 15 amino acids.

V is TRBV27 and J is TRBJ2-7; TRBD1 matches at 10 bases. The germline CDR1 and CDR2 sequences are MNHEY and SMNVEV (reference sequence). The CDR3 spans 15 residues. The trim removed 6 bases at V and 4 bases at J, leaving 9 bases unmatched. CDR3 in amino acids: CASSARDRGSYEQYF. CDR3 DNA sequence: TGTGCCAGCAGCGCTCGGGACAGGGGTAGTTACGAGCAGTACTTC.

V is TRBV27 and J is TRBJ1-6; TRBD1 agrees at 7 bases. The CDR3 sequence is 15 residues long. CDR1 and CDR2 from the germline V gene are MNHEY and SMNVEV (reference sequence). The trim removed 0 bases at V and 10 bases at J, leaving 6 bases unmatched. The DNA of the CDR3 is TGTGCCAGCAGTTTATCGACAGGGTTTGGCTCACCCCTCCACTTT. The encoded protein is CASSLSTGFGSPLHF.

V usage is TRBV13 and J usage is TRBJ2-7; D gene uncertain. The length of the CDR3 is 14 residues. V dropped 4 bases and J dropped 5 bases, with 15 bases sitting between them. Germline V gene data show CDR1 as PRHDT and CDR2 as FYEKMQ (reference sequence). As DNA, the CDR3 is TGTGCCAGCAGCTCCGGTCACCACCCCCACGAGCAGTACTTC. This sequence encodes CASSSGHHPHEQYF.